This entry describes one T cell receptor (beta chain). Its target is not known. The sample is drawn from a study of cytomegalovirus exposure and HLA in healthy donors. Whole-study findings and limits: CMV serostatus alone was available as immune exposure information. Specific recognition of CMV antigens was confirmed in vitro for a few chains (all CMV-associated).

Vbeta (60) and Jbeta (13) primers were used in the PCR. The assay was immunoSEQ multiplex PCR, and TCRdb's table has in-frame clones only and misses some. Of 120,000 or so clones listed, about 80% are singletons. This CDR3 is built from 13 residues. Looked up from germline, CDR1 is SGHNT and CDR2 is YENEEA. This chain joins TRBV11-3 and TRBJ2-5; tentative D call: TRBD1 (6 bases). The J call could be wrong; TRBJ2-7 is a better fit for the DNA end. The sequencing input was PBMCs. The receptor comes from a young man in good health and CMV-seronegative. The CDR3 coding sequence is TGTGCCAGCAGCGTGGACAGTACCTACGAGCAGTACTTC. This gives the protein CASSVDSTYEQYF.